These T cell receptor beta chains were read from a single sample in a study of cytomegalovirus exposure and HLA in healthy donors. Profiling relied on immunoSEQ multiplex PCR, and the TCRdb table lists in-frame clones only, not all of them. The sample has tens of thousands of clones, 70% seen once. Sequenced: PBMCs. All receptors come from a woman aged 60-75 years in good health and CMV-seropositive. Each CDR3 is given with its conserved first and last residue. The order of the fields is D gene, CDR3 length, J gene, V gene, clone size, CDR3 DNA, CDR3 protein. A D gene is named only where the DNA matches it firmly. For some rows the clone size is stated as once, few or many, or as a class when expanded; others skip it.

d_call: -; cdr3_length: 16; j_call: TRBJ1-4; v_call: TRBV10-2; clone_size: -; cdr3_nt: TGCGCCAGCAGTGAAAGGGCAGGGAAGCGGGTTGAAAAACTGTTTTTT; cdr3_aa: CASSERAGKRVEKLFF
d_call: TRBD1; cdr3_length: 14; j_call: TRBJ2-5; v_call: TRBV6-5; clone_size: -; cdr3_nt: TGTGCCAGCAGCCTGGACAGGGGGATGGAGACCCAGTACTTC; cdr3_aa: CASSLDRGMETQYF
d_call: -; cdr3_length: 13; j_call: TRBJ1-2; v_call: TRBV27; clone_size: -; cdr3_nt: TGTGCCAGCAGTTCACTTGTCCTGGATGGCTACACCTTC; cdr3_aa: CASSSLVLDGYTF
d_call: TRBD1; cdr3_length: 15; j_call: TRBJ1-6; v_call: TRBV7-9; clone_size: -; cdr3_nt: TGTGCCAGCAGCTTAAGGGACAGGGGAAATTCACCCCTCCACTTT; cdr3_aa: CASSLRDRGNSPLHF
d_call: -; cdr3_length: 16; j_call: TRBJ1-4; v_call: TRBV9; clone_size: few; cdr3_nt: TGTGCCAGCAGCGTAGGAGCGGGGGCAACTAATGAAAAACTGTTTTTT; cdr3_aa: CASSVGAGATNEKLFF
d_call: TRBD1; cdr3_length: 13; j_call: TRBJ2-5; v_call: TRBV9; clone_size: -; cdr3_nt: TGTGCCAGCAGCGGGACAGGAGATACAGAGCAGTACTTC; cdr3_aa: CASSGTGDTEQYF
d_call: -; cdr3_length: 14; j_call: TRBJ1-1; v_call: TRBV19; clone_size: -; cdr3_nt: TGTGCCAGTAGTATGGATACTAGGAACACTGAAGCTTTCTTT; cdr3_aa: CASSMDTRNTEAFF
d_call: -; cdr3_length: 16; j_call: TRBJ2-3; v_call: TRBV9; clone_size: -; cdr3_nt: TGTGCCAGCAGCCCCAGGACTTCGACTAGCACAGATACGCAGTATTTT; cdr3_aa: CASSPRTSTSTDTQYF
d_call: TRBD1; cdr3_length: 16; j_call: TRBJ1-6; v_call: TRBV5-1; clone_size: once; cdr3_nt: TGCGCCAGCCGCACCGGGACAGTGGTGGAAAATTCACCCCTCCACTTT; cdr3_aa: CASRTGTVVENSPLHF
d_call: TRBD1; cdr3_length: 17; j_call: TRBJ2-3; v_call: TRBV7-9; clone_size: -; cdr3_nt: TGTTCCAGCAGCTTAGACGGACAGGGGGCGAGGACAGATACGCAGTATTTT; cdr3_aa: CSSSLDGQGARTDTQYF
d_call: -; cdr3_length: 14; j_call: TRBJ2-3; v_call: TRBV11-3; clone_size: few; cdr3_nt: TGTGCCAGCAGCCAGGGGTCAGTCGAGGATACGCAGTATTTT; cdr3_aa: CASSQGSVEDTQYF